A single sample is the source of the 25 T cell receptor beta chains below, sequenced in a study of siplizumab effects on memory and regulatory T cells. Assay used: immunoSEQ multiplex PCR; TCRdb lists only in-frame clones, some missing. This sample has about 57,000 clones; roughly 80% occur once, and the top ten carry 3.8%. The material sequenced was memory CD4+ T cells sorted from blood. The receptors originated from a human donor in good health.

This chain joins TRBV7-3 and TRBJ2-2; D unresolved. This CDR3 is built from 15 residues. The ends were cut back, 4 bases at V and 0 bases at J, with 9 bases in the middle. Germline V gene lookup returns CDR1 SGHTA and CDR2 FQGTGA. The CDR3 DNA reads TGTGCCAGCAGCTCCACCCTCACGAACACCGGGGAGCTGTTTTTT. Protein product: CASSSTLTNTGELFF. The variable domain in full, completed from reference TRBV7-3 and TRBJ2-2, reads GAGVSQTPSNKVTEKGKYVELRCDPISGHTALYWYRQSLGQGPEFLIYFQGTGAADDSGLPNDRFFAVRPEGSVSTLKIQRTERGDSAVYLCASSSTLTNTGELFFGEGSRLTVL.

This chain uses TRBV18 with TRBJ2-5; 8 bases match TRBD1. The J call may be mistaken, given a closer DNA end match to TRBJ2-7. CDR1 is KGHSH, CDR2 LQKENI, per germline. CDR3 size: 13 residues. This chain's CDR3 is CASSPAGGSEQYF. CDR3 bases: TGTGCCAGCTCACCCGCAGGGGGCTCCGAGCAGTACTTC.

V usage is TRBV5-4 and J usage is TRBJ2-5; perhaps D is TRBD1 or TRBD2 (5 bases each). Germline V lookup: CDR1 SGHNT, CDR2 YYREEE (reference sequence). The length of the CDR3 is 16 residues. Deletions cut 0 bases from V and 4 bases from J, with 16 bases between. The CDR3 nucleotides read TGTGCCAGCAGCTTGGGTTCCTCCAGGGCGGGAGAGACCCAGTACTTC. It codes for CASSLGSSRAGETQYF.

This chain uses TRBV5-8 with TRBJ2-1; TRBD2 is a possible D gene (6 bases). CDR3 length: 15 residues. Germline V CDR1 and CDR2: SGHTS, YDEGEE. V was cut by 4 bases and J by 7 bases, with 18 bases left in between. CDR3 DNA: TGTGCCAGCAGCGGAGGGGCGCGCGAAACGAATGAGCAGTTCTTC. It codes for CASSGGARETNEQFF.

Regarding this clone: The same CDR3 can be traced to other DNA sequences in this sample. V gene TRBV5-1 combines with J gene TRBJ2-5; the D gene is possibly TRBD1 (6 bases). This CDR3 region has 14 residues. The V gene lost 3 bases and the J gene lost 0 bases, with 9 bases spanning the gap. Germline assignment: CDR1 SGHRS and CDR2 YFSETQ. CDR3 sequence: CASSSQGYQETQYF. CDR3 in DNA: TGCGCCAGCAGCTCTCAGGGGTACCAAGAGACCCAGTACTTC.

This chain links TRBV5-6 with TRBJ2-7; the D is unclear. The ends were cut back, 0 bases at V and 3 bases at J, with 7 bases in the middle. The length of the CDR3 is 13 residues. Germline V gene lookup returns CDR1 SGHDT and CDR2 YYEEEE. Here the CDR3 DNA reads TGTGCCAGCAGCTTGGGAGGAATCTACGAGCAGTACTTC. As protein: CASSLGGIYEQYF.

The chain couples TRBV5-1 to TRBJ1-4, with 7 bases identical to TRBD1. Germline assignment: CDR1 SGHRS and CDR2 YFSETQ. V lost 0 bases, J lost 8 bases, and 7 bases stayed unmatched. This CDR3 spans 15 amino acids. CDR3 in DNA: TGCGCCAGCAGCTTGGCCAAGGGGGCTGGCGAAAAACTGTTTTTT. Translating gives CASSLAKGAGEKLFF. Variable domain in full (rest from reference TRBV5-1 and TRBJ1-4): KAGVTQTPRYLIKTRGQQVTLSCSPISGHRSVSWYQQTPGQGLQFLFEYFSETQRNKGNFPGRFSGRQFSNSRSEMNVSTLELGDSALYLCASSLAKGAGEKLFFGSGTQLSVL.

CDR3 DNA: TGTGCCAGCAGCGTAGGTGTGCTGAACCAAGAGACCCAGTACTTC. Its protein product is CASSVGVLNQETQYF. V gene TRBV9 combines with J gene TRBJ2-5, with unresolved D. This CDR3 spans 15 amino acids. V was cut by 0 bases and J by 0 bases, with 9 bases left in between. CDR1 is SGDLS, CDR2 YYNGEE, per germline.

This clone has a single count. This chain links TRBV7-8 with TRBJ1-5; 7 nucleotides line up with TRBD1. Germline CDR1 is SGHVS and CDR2 is FQNEAQ. V lost 1 base, J lost 4 bases, and 7 bases stayed unmatched. This CDR3 comprises 16 residues. The chain's CDR3 is CASSLDPGTANQPQHF. Written as DNA, the CDR3 is TGTGCCAGCAGCTTAGATCCAGGGACAGCTAATCAGCCCCAGCATTTT.

The chain links TRBV18 to TRBJ2-7, with D tentatively TRBD1 (6 bases). CDR1 and CDR2 from the germline V gene are KGHSH and LQKENI. This CDR3 spans 15 amino acids. Between the trimmed V and J ends, which lost 0 bases and 2 bases, there was a span of 11 bases. The CDR3 protein is CASSPPGTRAYEQYF. CDR3 in DNA: TGTGCCAGCTCACCACCCGGGACACGCGCCTACGAGCAGTACTTC.

The chain employs TRBV27 and TRBJ2-7, with a weak D call TRBD2 (5 bases). With 5 bases removed from V and 4 bases from J, the gap between germline ends came to 9 bases. The CDR3 has 12 residues. Per the germline V gene, CDR1 is MNHEY and CDR2 is SMNVEV (reference sequence). CDR3 in amino acids: CASSGSGYEQYF. The CDR3, as DNA: TGTGCCAGCAGTGGGTCGGGATACGAGCAGTACTTC.

The chain uses TRBV2 and TRBJ1-2; the D gene is possibly TRBD1 (5 bases). Trimming shortened V by 4 bases and J by 0 bases, and 12 bases separated the two germline ends. CDR1 and CDR2 (germline): SNHLY, FYNNEI. The length of the CDR3 is 15 residues. CDR3 nucleotides: TGTGCCAGCAGTGGAAAAGGGGTGACTAACTATGGCTACACCTTC. This codes for CASSGKGVTNYGYTF.

This rearrangement joins TRBV11-2 to TRBJ2-1; 8 bases are a match to TRBD2. This CDR3 comprises 15 residues. Trimming cost V 6 bases and J 4 bases; bases outside gene matches: 8. Looked up from germline, CDR1 is SGHAT and CDR2 is FQNNGV. The CDR3 is CASRQAGVRYNEQFF. CDR3 coding DNA: TGTGCCAGCAGACAAGCGGGAGTTCGATACAATGAGCAGTTCTTC. The complete variable domain, with remaining parts taken from reference TRBV11-2 and TRBJ2-1, reads EAGVAQSPRYKIIEKRQSVAFWCNPISGHATLYWYQQILGQGPKLLIQFQNNGVVDDSQLPKDRFSAERLKGVDSTLKIQPAKLEDSAVYLCASRQAGVRYNEQFFGPGTRLTVL.

This chain links TRBV19 with TRBJ2-2; D call uncertain. The V and J ends lost 2 bases and 8 bases respectively, with 21 bases between them. The CDR3 extends over 17 amino acids. Germline V gives CDR1 LNHDA, CDR2 SQIVND (reference sequence). CDR3 DNA sequence: TGTGCCAGTAGTATAAATGGGCATCGTCAGAGTGTGGGGGAGCTGTTTTTT. Encoded protein: CASSINGHRQSVGELFF.

This rearrangement joins TRBV19 to TRBJ1-5, with 8 nucleotides matching TRBD1. Germline V gene data show CDR1 as LNHDA and CDR2 as SQIVND (reference sequence). Germline trimming cut 4 bases from V and 7 bases from J; bases unmatched to any gene: 3. This CDR3 comprises 13 residues. The CDR3 loop reads CASSTGGGQPQHF. CDR3 nucleotides: TGTGCCAGTAGTACAGGGGGCGGACAGCCCCAGCATTTT.

The J gene is TRBJ1-6, the V gene TRBV6-1, with unresolved D. The CDR3 contains 13 residues. Germline V gene data show CDR1 as MNHNS and CDR2 as SASEGT. The V gene lost 0 bases and the J gene lost 9 bases, with 6 bases spanning the gap. CDR3: CASSEALGSPLHF. CDR3 nucleotide sequence: TGTGCCAGCAGTGAAGCGTTGGGTTCACCCCTCCACTTT.

This chain joins TRBV19 and TRBJ1-2; D is perhaps TRBD1 (6 bases). The CDR3 consists of 15 residues. The V gene lost 1 base and the J gene lost 8 bases, with 17 bases spanning the gap. The V gene's germline CDR1 is LNHDA and CDR2 SQIVND (reference sequence). CDR3 DNA: TGTGCCAGTAGTATAGCGGGGTCAGGGGCAGGCGGCTACACCTTC. This gives the protein CASSIAGSGAGGYTF.

The rearrangement joins TRBV2 to TRBJ1-2; 10 bases are shared with TRBD1. The germline CDR1 and CDR2 sequences are SNHLY and FYNNEI. With 4 bases clipped from V and 7 bases from J, the junction kept 9 bases outside the gene matches. The CDR3 has 15 amino acids. The CDR3 reads CASSGDGQGVAGYTF. DNA of the CDR3: TGTGCCAGCAGTGGAGATGGACAGGGGGTAGCTGGCTACACCTTC.

The chain couples TRBV5-6 to TRBJ2-7, with TRBD1 identical over 8 bases. The CDR3 totals 12 residues. CDR1 is SGHDT and CDR2 is YYEEEE in the germline V gene. The V segment lost 7 bases and the J segment 3 bases; nucleotides outside the gene matches: 3. CDR3 sequence: CASGDRFYEQYF. The CDR3 DNA is TGTGCCAGCGGGGACAGGTTCTACGAGCAGTACTTC.

The V gene is TRBV4-1, the J gene TRBJ1-2; 8 bases are shared with TRBD1. Germline lookup yields CDR1 MGHRA and CDR2 YSYEKL. The ends lost 4 bases at V and 3 bases at J; junction bases unmatched: 1. This CDR3 region has 13 residues. The CDR3 sequence: CASSPTGDYGYTF. In nucleotides, the CDR3 is TGCGCCAGCAGCCCGACAGGGGACTATGGCTACACCTTC.

The rearrangement joins TRBV12-5 to TRBJ2-2; 11 bases fit TRBD1. Germline CDR1 reads LGHNT; CDR2 reads FRNRAP. This CDR3 spans 18 amino acids. After removal of 2 bases from V and 5 bases from J, the junction contained 10 bases not matched to a gene. CDR3 sequence: CASGLPGQGDPRTGELFF. The CDR3 coding sequence is TGTGCTAGTGGTTTGCCGGGACAGGGGGACCCTAGGACCGGGGAGCTGTTTTTT.

The chain joins TRBV19 to TRBJ1-6, with D perhaps matching TRBD1 (5 bases). The CDR3 runs to 15 residues. V gave up 10 bases and J gave up 8 bases, with 21 bases separating them. Germline V gene lookup returns CDR1 LNHDA and CDR2 SQIVND (reference sequence). The CDR3 region is CATDGGDNPYSPLHF. The CDR3, as DNA: TGTGCCACCGACGGGGGAGATAACCCTTATTCACCCCTCCACTTT.

CDR3 DNA: TGTGCCAGCAGCTCCGGGACTAGCGGAGGGGAGTTCTTC. It translates to CASSSGTSGGEFF. The chain uses TRBV7-9 and TRBJ2-1; 11 bases map to TRBD2. This CDR3 spans 13 amino acids. CDR1 is SEHNR and CDR2 is FQNEAQ in the germline V gene (reference sequence). The V segment lost 4 bases and the J segment 14 bases; nucleotides outside the gene matches: 7.

This rearrangement joins TRBV5-1 to TRBJ2-1; 7 bases are shared with TRBD1. The CDR3 contains 15 residues. CDR1 SGHRS and CDR2 YFSETQ come from the germline V gene. Unmatched junction bases numbered 1, after V lost 0 bases and J lost 1 base. The CDR3 DNA sequence: TGCGCCAGCAGCTTGGCGGGACAGTCCTACAATGAGCAGTTCTTC. Amino acid sequence: CASSLAGQSYNEQFF.

V gene TRBV7-2 combines with J gene TRBJ1-3; 9 positions match TRBD1. Germline CDR1 reads SGHTA; CDR2 reads FQGNSA. CDR3 length: 16 residues. The V gene end was trimmed by 5 bases and the J gene end by 4 bases; junction bases not matched to a gene: 9. The CDR3 nucleotides are TGTGCCAGCAGCCCCAGATGGACAGGGGCCGGAAACACCATATATTTT. It encodes CASSPRWTGAGNTIYF.